The 32 T cell receptor beta chains given below trace back to one sample, sequenced in a study of shared clonotypes between healthy human individuals. Measured with immunoSEQ multiplex PCR; TCRdb has only the in-frame clones, and not every one. Of some 2.1 million clones in the sample, roughly 94% are singletons; the top ten hold 0.13%. Sequenced material: naive CD4+ T cells sorted from blood. Noted subset: CD45RA+ positively selected. The receptors originated from a man between 18 and 29 years old in good health.

The rearrangement joins TRBV14 to TRBJ1-2, with 7 bases matching TRBD1. Per the germline V gene, CDR1 is SGHDN and CDR2 is FVKESK. This CDR3 has 14 residues. Germline trimming cut 4 bases from V and 7 bases from J; bases unmatched to any gene: 9. CDR3 amino acids: CASSPDRALRGYTF. In nucleotides, the CDR3 is TGTGCCAGCAGCCCCGACAGGGCCCTGCGTGGCTACACCTTC.

This chain joins TRBV30 and TRBJ1-1; unclear D gene. Trimming took 0 bases from V and 0 from J, leaving 8 bases between them. Germline V gene sequence: CDR1 GTSNPN, CDR2 SVGIG (reference sequence). The CDR3 covers 14 residues. For the CDR3, the DNA is TGTGCCTGGAGTGTTACACCCATGAACACTGAAGCTTTCTTT. Translation gives CAWSVTPMNTEAFF.

The chain employs TRBV5-4 and TRBJ2-1; 8 positions agree with TRBD2. Germline CDR1 SGHNT, CDR2 YYREEE (reference sequence). The V gene end was trimmed by 4 bases and the J gene end by 1 base; junction bases not matched to a gene: 7. This CDR3 has 16 residues. The CDR3 DNA follows: TGTGCCAGCAGCCGAGCGGGAGTTCGGTCCTACAATGAGCAGTTCTTC. It is translated as CASSRAGVRSYNEQFF.

In its sample, this clone was seen once. The V call is TRBV7-9, the J call TRBJ1-2; D is possibly TRBD1 (6 bases). CDR3 length equals 13 residues. The germline CDR1 and CDR2 sequences are SEHNR and FQNEAQ (reference sequence). Trimming pared 4 bases from V and 6 bases from J, leaving 12 bases between. CDR3 sequence (DNA): TGTGCCAGCAGCTGGGGGGACATTGATGGCTACACCTTC. This sequence encodes CASSWGDIDGYTF.

This clone was detected only once. The rearrangement links TRBV15 to TRBJ2-1; D remains unclear. V was pared by 0 bases and J by 9 bases, with 15 bases between. Per the germline V gene, CDR1 is LNHNV and CDR2 is YYDKDF (reference sequence). The CDR3 runs to 15 residues. CDR3 DNA sequence: TGTGCCACCAGCAGAGATTTGGGCGTAGGAGTTGAGCAGTTCTTC. It translates to CATSRDLGVGVEQFF.

The J gene is TRBJ1-1, the V gene TRBV6-6; D may be TRBD1 (5 bases). CDR1 and CDR2 (germline): MNHNY, SVGAGI (reference sequence). Trimming took off 6 bases at V and 1 base at J, with 9 bases between the two ends. The CDR3 consists of 13 residues. CDR3 sequence: CASRTASNTEAFF. The CDR3 region has the DNA TGTGCCAGCAGGACAGCTTCGAACACTGAAGCTTTCTTT.

The rearrangement links TRBV5-1 to TRBJ2-1; 7 nucleotides match TRBD1. V shed 1 base and J 10 bases; nucleotides not matched to a gene: 8. Germline V CDR1 and CDR2: SGHRS, YFSETQ. The CDR3 contains 14 residues. The CDR3 protein is CASSLSSPGQEQFF. DNA of the CDR3: TGCGCCAGCAGCTTGTCCTCCCCGGGACAGGAGCAGTTCTTC. The full variable domain, rest sourced from reference TRBV5-1 and TRBJ2-1, is KAGVTQTPRYLIKTRGQQVTLSCSPISGHRSVSWYQQTPGQGLQFLFEYFSETQRNKGNFPGRFSGRQFSNSRSEMNVSTLELGDSALYLCASSLSSPGQEQFFGPGTRLTVL.

This clone was detected a few times. This rearrangement joins TRBV6-5 to TRBJ1-2, with TRBD1 identical over 7 bases. The CDR3 runs to 11 residues. Germline-derived CDR1 and CDR2 are MNHEY and SVGAGI. Trimming at V came to 5 bases and at J to 7 bases, leaving 1 base not matched to a gene. DNA of the CDR3: TGTGCCAGCAGTCAGGGGGGTGGCTACACCTTC. Its translation: CASSQGGGYTF.

The chain has TRBV5-5 and TRBJ2-1, with 11 bases aligning to TRBD2. V shed 1 base, J shed 0 bases, and the junction held 3 bases outside the gene matches. Per the germline V gene, CDR1 is SGHKS and CDR2 is YYEKEE (reference sequence). The CDR3 runs 17 residues. For the CDR3, the DNA is TGTGCCAGCAGCTTGACCGGGACTAGCGGCTCCTACAATGAGCAGTTCTTC. Residues: CASSLTGTSGSYNEQFF. The whole variable domain, remainder taken from reference TRBV5-5 and TRBJ2-1, is DAGVTQSPTHLIKTRGQQVTLRCSPISGHKSVSWYQQVLGQGPQFIFQYYEKEERGRGNFPDRFSARQFPNYSSELNVNALLLGDSALYLCASSLTGTSGSYNEQFFGPGTRLTVL.

The chain uses TRBV19 and TRBJ2-5; D gene ambiguous. This CDR3 is built from 14 residues. Germline CDR1 and CDR2: LNHDA and SQIVND (reference sequence). V lost 8 bases, J lost 11 bases, and 24 bases lay in between. The CDR3 nucleotides are TGTGCCAGTCATCCCGGGCGGAAGGCTGGAGTTCAGTACTTC. This translates into CASHPGRKAGVQYF.

The V call is TRBV5-1, the J call TRBJ1-2; no definite D call. CDR1 and CDR2 (germline): SGHRS, YFSETQ. Trimming pared 0 bases from V and 8 bases from J, leaving 14 bases between. There are 14 residues in the CDR3. CDR3 DNA: TGCGCCAGCAGCTTGGAGACCTCCGCTGCCGGCTACACCTTC. It specifies CASSLETSAAGYTF.

The chain is built from TRBV19 and TRBJ1-6; no reliable D call. Germline V CDR1 and CDR2: LNHDA, SQIVND (reference sequence). The CDR3 sequence is 14 residues long. V lost 3 bases, J lost 7 bases, and 10 bases lay in between. The CDR3 loop is CASSMGMGNSPLHF. Written as DNA, the CDR3 is TGTGCCAGTAGTATGGGTATGGGGAATTCACCCCTCCACTTT. The full variable domain, completed using reference TRBV19 and TRBJ1-6, is DGGITQSPKYLFRKEGQNVTLSCEQNLNHDAMYWYRQDPGQGLRLIYYSQIVNDFQKGDIAEGYSVSREKKESFPLTVTSAQKNPTAFYLCASSMGMGNSPLHFGNGTRLTVT.

V usage is TRBV5-1 and J usage is TRBJ1-2; D may be TRBD1 (6 bases). The V gene's germline CDR1 is SGHRS and CDR2 YFSETQ. This CDR3 spans 14 amino acids. V lost 4 bases and J 5 bases, leaving 15 bases between the germline ends. The DNA for the CDR3 is TGCGCCAGCAGCGTGACTGGGGGCGCTTATGGCTACACCTTC. It specifies CASSVTGGAYGYTF.

This chain uses TRBV18 with TRBJ2-2; 7 nucleotides align to TRBD1. Losses at the gene ends were 2 bases for V and 5 bases for J; bases not matched to a gene: 2. Looked up from germline, CDR1 is KGHSH and CDR2 is LQKENI. CDR3 length: 14 amino acids. CDR3 protein: CASSPVTGTGELFF. CDR3 nucleotides: TGTGCCAGCTCACCAGTGACAGGGACCGGGGAGCTGTTTTTT.

This chain connects TRBV28 to TRBJ1-1, with TRBD1 matching over 8 bases. Germline values: CDR1 MDHEN, CDR2 SYDVKM. V was clipped by 5 bases and J by 1 base; unmatched bases: 6. The CDR3 loop spans 15 amino acids. The CDR3 coding sequence is TGTGCCAGCAGTCTTCAGGGGGCGGGGAACACTGAAGCTTTCTTT. Amino acid sequence: CASSLQGAGNTEAFF.

Here the CDR3 DNA reads TGTGCCAGCACGCACAGTAGCAATCAGCCCCAGCATTTT. Translation: CASTHSSNQPQHF. The chain has TRBV7-9 and TRBJ1-5; D is unclear. CDR1 is SEHNR, CDR2 FQNEAQ, per germline (reference sequence). The CDR3 runs to 13 residues. V dropped 7 bases and J dropped 0 bases, with 7 bases sitting between them.

The V call is TRBV7-2, the J call TRBJ2-3; D ambiguous. The CDR3 length is 13 residues. With 1 base removed from V and 5 bases from J, the gap between germline ends came to 7 bases. The germline CDR1 and CDR2 sequences are SGHTA and FQGNSA. For the CDR3, the DNA is TGTGCCAGCAGCTTAGACTTCCGAGATACGCAGTATTTT. It translates to CASSLDFRDTQYF.

The chain has TRBV5-6 and TRBJ2-5; D assignment may be TRBD1 or TRBD2 (5 bases each). Trimming stripped 1 base from V and 4 bases from J, with 20 bases between. This CDR3 is built from 17 residues. Germline loops: CDR1 SGHDT, CDR2 YYEEEE. The CDR3 bases are TGTGCCAGCAGCTTGCGCCGGGACCCAGGACGTGGAGAGACCCAGTACTTC. Translation: CASSLRRDPGRGETQYF.

This rearrangement joins TRBV5-4 to TRBJ2-3; a weak D match, TRBD2 (6 bases). V lost 0 bases, J lost 2 bases, and 13 bases lay in between. CDR1 is SGHNT and CDR2 is YYREEE in the germline V gene (reference sequence). This CDR3 is 16 amino acids long. CDR3 in amino acids: CASSLEVADSTDTQYF. The CDR3 nucleotides read TGTGCCAGCAGCTTGGAGGTAGCGGATTCCACAGATACGCAGTATTTT.

This rearrangement joins TRBV7-8 to TRBJ1-1; D call uncertain. Germline assignment: CDR1 SGHVS and CDR2 FQNEAQ. V was pared by 4 bases and J by 3 bases, with 12 bases between. CDR3 length equals 14 residues. CDR3 sequence: CASSWSGSDTEAFF. CDR3 nucleotides: TGTGCCAGCAGCTGGTCGGGGAGCGACACTGAAGCTTTCTTT.

This clone has just one count. The sample carries other DNA sequences with the same CDR3. This chain joins TRBV5-1 and TRBJ2-7; D gene ambiguous. Germline loops: CDR1 SGHRS, CDR2 YFSETQ. This CDR3 spans 12 amino acids. V was pared by 3 bases and J by 0 bases, with 4 bases between. The CDR3 DNA follows: TGCGCCAGCAGCTCCAACTCCTACGAGCAGTACTTC. This translates into CASSSNSYEQYF.

To note about this clone: This CDR3 is also generated by other DNA sequences in the sample. CDR3 protein: CASSRNNEQFF. Written as DNA, the CDR3 is TGTGCCAGCAGTCGAAACAATGAGCAGTTCTTC. V usage is TRBV6-5 and J usage is TRBJ2-1; no firm D call. The CDR3 is made up of 11 amino acids. Trimming shortened V by 5 bases and J by 5 bases, and 4 bases separated the two germline ends. Germline values: CDR1 MNHEY, CDR2 SVGAGI.

The CDR3 loop is CAWSRPGLGTDTQYF. In DNA form, the CDR3 reads TGTGCCTGGAGTCGACCGGGTCTTGGCACAGATACGCAGTATTTT. The rearrangement joins TRBV30 to TRBJ2-3, with no clear D. The germline gives CDR1 GTSNPN, CDR2 SVGIG (reference sequence). CDR3 length: 15 residues. The germline V and J ends were trimmed by 2 bases and 1 base, with 13 bases remaining between them.

The genes are TRBV6-5 and TRBJ1-5; weak D call: TRBD1 (6 bases). Per the germline V gene, CDR1 is MNHEY and CDR2 is SVGAGI. The CDR3 loop spans 14 amino acids. V dropped 6 bases and J dropped 5 bases, with 14 bases sitting between them. For the CDR3, the DNA is TGTGCCAGCAGCGCCGGGGGGGGGCATCAGCCCCAGCATTTT. Protein: CASSAGGGHQPQHF.

With regard to this clone: Other DNA sequences in the same sample also yield this CDR3. The chain combines TRBV9 with TRBJ2-5; no definite D call. Trimming cost V 0 bases and J 2 bases, with 8 bases left between them. This CDR3 has 14 residues. Per the germline V gene, CDR1 is SGDLS and CDR2 is YYNGEE. The CDR3 loop is CASSVAGLQETQYF. The CDR3 nucleotides read TGTGCCAGCAGCGTAGCAGGCCTACAAGAGACCCAGTACTTC. The whole variable domain, remainder taken from reference TRBV9 and TRBJ2-5, is DSGVTQTPKHLITATGQRVTLRCSPRSGDLSVYWYQQSLDQGLQFLIQYYNGEERAKGNILERFSAQQFPDLHSELNLSSLELGDSALYFCASSVAGLQETQYFGPGTRLLVL.

The V call is TRBV5-4, the J call TRBJ2-7; tentatively, D is TRBD1 (5 bases). The CDR3 is made up of 13 amino acids. V was shortened by 1 base and J by 4 bases, with 9 bases between the two germline ends. Germline CDR1 reads SGHNT; CDR2 reads YYREEE (reference sequence). The CDR3 DNA reads TGTGCCAGCAGCTTGCGAGACAGATACGAGCAGTACTTC. Its translation: CASSLRDRYEQYF.

The V and J genes are TRBV7-8 and TRBJ2-7; D gene uncertain. V was trimmed by 11 bases and J by 2 bases, leaving 19 bases between them. Germline lookup yields CDR1 SGHVS and CDR2 FQNEAQ. This CDR3 region has 14 residues. CDR3 loop: CAQTGPSGPYEQYF. As DNA, the CDR3 is TGTGCCCAAACCGGGCCATCAGGCCCCTACGAGCAGTACTTC.

This chain joins TRBV12-5 and TRBJ2-5, with TRBD1 identical over 7 bases. The length of the CDR3 is 13 residues. CDR1 and CDR2 (germline): LGHNT, FRNRAP. The J segment lost 4 bases and the V segment lost 6 bases, leaving 5 bases of the junction unmatched. CDR3 sequence (DNA): TGTGCTAGTGGACAGGGGAAGGGAGAGACCCAGTACTTC. Its translation: CASGQGKGETQYF.

The chain employs TRBV4-3 and TRBJ1-5; 7 nucleotides line up with TRBD1. Germline CDR1 and CDR2: LGHNA and YSLEER. This CDR3 has 16 residues. V lost 0 bases to trimming and J lost 4 bases; unmatched junction nucleotides: 6. The CDR3 DNA reads TGCGCCAGCAGCCAAGATACCGGGACAGCTAATCAGCCCCAGCATTTT. It yields the protein CASSQDTGTANQPQHF.

The chain employs TRBV10-2 and TRBJ2-7; D is undetermined. The CDR3 length is 14 residues. Germline CDR1 is WSHSY and CDR2 is SAAADI. V lost 4 bases, J lost 0 bases, and 10 bases lay in between. CDR3: CASSGKGFSYEQYF. The CDR3 region has the DNA TGCGCCAGCAGTGGGAAGGGATTCTCCTACGAGCAGTACTTC.

The rearrangement uses TRBV7-9 and TRBJ2-2; D is unclear. Trimming took 4 bases from V and 3 from J, leaving 12 bases between them. This CDR3 is built from 15 residues. From germline, CDR1 is SEHNR and CDR2 FQNEAQ (reference sequence). This chain's CDR3 is CASSWPFTDTGELFF. As DNA, the CDR3 is TGTGCCAGCAGCTGGCCCTTTACCGACACCGGGGAGCTGTTTTTT.

The CDR3 is CASSRGGAYGYTF. In DNA form, the CDR3 reads TGTGCCAGCAGCCGCGGGGGGGCCTATGGCTACACCTTC. The chain couples TRBV7-2 to TRBJ1-2, with TRBD1 as a possible D gene (6 bases). The CDR3 loop spans 13 amino acids. Per germline, CDR1 SGHTA and CDR2 FQGNSA. V lost 5 bases and J 4 bases, leaving 11 bases between the germline ends.